Listed here is a single T cell receptor beta chain. Antigen unknown. Germline loops: CDR1 LNHDA, CDR2 SQIVND (reference sequence). This CDR3 comprises 12 residues. Trimming removed 3 bases at V and 1 base at J, with 3 bases between. This entry belongs to a study of graft-versus-host responses after intestinal transplantation. Across the study: Induction with anti-thymocyte globulin, then tacrolimus and steroids for about 3 years, was given to all recipients.

Sequencing used immunoSEQ multiplex PCR; TCRdb keeps in-frame clones, though not all of them. The repertoire consists of 25,000 to 35,000 clones, with 90% to 95% occurring once and the leading ten covering 0.72%. Overall study results and limits: Recipient marrow contained GvH clones, some of which appeared first in ileum or blood.

The sample consisted of PBMCs, taken roughly 62 days after intestinal transplant. The chain carries TRBV19 and TRBJ1-1; no clear D gene. This TCR came from a human patient who received an intestinal transplant, so some T cells may come from the graft donor. The CDR3 here is CASSMGNTEAFF. The DNA of the CDR3 is TGTGCCAGTAGTATGGGGAACACTGAAGCTTTCTTT.